This T cell receptor (beta chain) was profiled in a study of blood T cell repertoires in COVID-19. TCRdb keeps only in-frame clones here, not all; method: immunoSEQ multiplex PCR. This sample has 80,000 to 100,000 clones, with more than 65% found just once. The germline V gene encodes CDR1 KGHDR and CDR2 SFDVKD. The CDR3 length is 13 residues. V was pared by 4 bases and J by 8 bases, with 13 bases between. Material: peripheral blood. The rearrangement uses TRBV24-1 and TRBJ1-2; no clear D. The source of this sequence is a human donor in a cohort sampled during active COVID-19. Here the CDR3 DNA reads TGTGCCACCAGTGACCCCCCGCGTTCAGGCTACACCTTC. It codes for CATSDPPRSGYTF.